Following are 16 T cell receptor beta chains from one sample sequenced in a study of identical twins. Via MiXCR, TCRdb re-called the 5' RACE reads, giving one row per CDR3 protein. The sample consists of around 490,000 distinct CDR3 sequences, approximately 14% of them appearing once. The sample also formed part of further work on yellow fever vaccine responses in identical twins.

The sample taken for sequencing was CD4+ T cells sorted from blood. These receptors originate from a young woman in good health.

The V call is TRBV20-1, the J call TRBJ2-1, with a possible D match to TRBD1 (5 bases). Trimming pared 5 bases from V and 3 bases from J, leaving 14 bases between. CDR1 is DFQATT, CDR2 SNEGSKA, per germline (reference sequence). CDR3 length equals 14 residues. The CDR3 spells CSAPDSILYNEQFF. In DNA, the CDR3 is TGCAGTGCTCCTGACAGTATTCTCTACAATGAGCAGTTCTTC.

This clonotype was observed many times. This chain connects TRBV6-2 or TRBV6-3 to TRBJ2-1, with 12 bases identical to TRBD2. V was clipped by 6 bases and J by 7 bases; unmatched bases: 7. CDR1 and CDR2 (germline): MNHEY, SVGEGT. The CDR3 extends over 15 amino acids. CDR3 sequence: CASSQTSGSSNEQFF. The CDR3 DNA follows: TGTGCCAGCAGCCAGACTAGCGGGAGTAGTAATGAGCAGTTCTTC.

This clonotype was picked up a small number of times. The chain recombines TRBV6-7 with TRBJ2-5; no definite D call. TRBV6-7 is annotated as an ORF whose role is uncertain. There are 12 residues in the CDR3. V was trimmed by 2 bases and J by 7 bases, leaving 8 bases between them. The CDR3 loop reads CASSYTKGTQYF. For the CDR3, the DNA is TGTGCCAGCAGTTACACCAAAGGGACCCAGTACTTC.

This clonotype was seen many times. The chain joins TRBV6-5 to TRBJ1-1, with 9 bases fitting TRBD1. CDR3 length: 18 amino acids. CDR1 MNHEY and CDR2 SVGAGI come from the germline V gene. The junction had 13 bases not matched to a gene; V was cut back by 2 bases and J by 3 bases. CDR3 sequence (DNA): TGTGCCAGCAGTTACCCCCGGGACAGGGTCATCAGAGACACTGAAGCTTTCTTT. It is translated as CASSYPRDRVIRDTEAFF.

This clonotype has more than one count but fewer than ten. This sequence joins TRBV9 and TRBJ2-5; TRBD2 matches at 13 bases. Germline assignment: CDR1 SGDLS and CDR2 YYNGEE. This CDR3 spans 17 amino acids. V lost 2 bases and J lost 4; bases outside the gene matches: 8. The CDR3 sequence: CASSVGTSGARGETQYF. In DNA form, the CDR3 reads TGTGCCAGCAGCGTCGGGACTAGCGGGGCCCGGGGAGAGACCCAGTACTTC. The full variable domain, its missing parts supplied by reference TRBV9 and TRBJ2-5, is DSGVTQTPKHLITATGQRVTLRCSPRSGDLSVYWYQQSLDQGLQFLIQYYNGEERAKGNILERFSAQQFPDLHSELNLSSLELGDSALYFCASSVGTSGARGETQYFGPGTRLLVL.

The CDR3 sequence: CASSLDREANIQYF. The CDR3 coding sequence is TGTGCCAGCAGCTTGGACAGGGAGGCAAACATTCAGTACTTC. The gene calls are TRBV5-6 and TRBJ2-4; D tentatively reads TRBD1 or TRBD2 (6 bases each). The CDR3 totals 14 residues. With 0 bases removed from V and 6 bases from J, the gap between germline ends came to 10 bases. CDR1 and CDR2 from the germline V gene are SGHDT and YYEEEE.

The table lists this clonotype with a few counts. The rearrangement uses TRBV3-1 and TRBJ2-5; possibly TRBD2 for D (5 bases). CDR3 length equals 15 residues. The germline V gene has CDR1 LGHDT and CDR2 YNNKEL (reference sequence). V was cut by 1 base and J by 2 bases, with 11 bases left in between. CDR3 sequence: CASSQGLRGQETQYF. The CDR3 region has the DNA TGTGCCAGCAGCCAAGGGCTTCGAGGGCAAGAGACCCAGTACTTC.

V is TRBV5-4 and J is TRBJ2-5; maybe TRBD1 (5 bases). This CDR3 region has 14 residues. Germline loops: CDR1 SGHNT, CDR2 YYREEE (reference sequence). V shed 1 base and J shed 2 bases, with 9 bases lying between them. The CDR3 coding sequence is TGTGCCAGCAGCTTGATCGACAGACAAGAGACCCAGTACTTC. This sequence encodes CASSLIDRQETQYF.

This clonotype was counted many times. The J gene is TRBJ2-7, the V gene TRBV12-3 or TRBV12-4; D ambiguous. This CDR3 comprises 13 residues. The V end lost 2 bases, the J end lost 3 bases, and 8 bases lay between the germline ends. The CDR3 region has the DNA TGTGCCAGCAGTTTATCCCCGGGCTACGAGCAGTACTTC. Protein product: CASSLSPGYEQYF.

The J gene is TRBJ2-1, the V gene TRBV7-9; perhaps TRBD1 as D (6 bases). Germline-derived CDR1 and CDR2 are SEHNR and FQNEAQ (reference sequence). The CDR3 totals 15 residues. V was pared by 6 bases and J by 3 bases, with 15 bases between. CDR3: CASSSDRSLYNEQFF. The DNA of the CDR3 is TGTGCCAGCAGTTCAGACAGGAGCCTCTACAATGAGCAGTTCTTC.

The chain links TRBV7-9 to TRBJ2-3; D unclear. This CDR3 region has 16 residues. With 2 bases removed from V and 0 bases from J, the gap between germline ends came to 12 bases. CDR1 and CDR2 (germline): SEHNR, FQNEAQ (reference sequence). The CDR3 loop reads CASSLLAFGSTDTQYF. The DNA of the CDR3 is TGTGCCAGCAGCTTACTGGCTTTCGGGAGCACAGATACGCAGTATTTT. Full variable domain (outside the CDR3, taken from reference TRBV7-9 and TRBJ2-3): DTGVSQNPRHKITKRGQNVTFRCDPISEHNRLYWYRQTLGQGPEFLTYFQNEAQLEKSRLLSDRFSAERPKGSFSTLEIQRTEQGDSAMYLCASSLLAFGSTDTQYFGPGTRLTVL.

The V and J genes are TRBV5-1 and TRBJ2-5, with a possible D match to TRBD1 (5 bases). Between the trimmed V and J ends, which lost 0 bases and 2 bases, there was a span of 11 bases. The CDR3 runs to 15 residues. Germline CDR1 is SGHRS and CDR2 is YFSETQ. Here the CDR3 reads CASSLASTAQETQYF. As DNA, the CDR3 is TGCGCCAGCAGCTTGGCGTCGACAGCGCAAGAGACCCAGTACTTC.

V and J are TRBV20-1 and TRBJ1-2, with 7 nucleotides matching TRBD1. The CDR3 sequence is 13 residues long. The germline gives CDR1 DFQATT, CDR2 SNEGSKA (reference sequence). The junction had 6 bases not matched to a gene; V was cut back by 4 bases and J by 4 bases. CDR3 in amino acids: CSAIRDSLYGYTF. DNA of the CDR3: TGCAGTGCTATACGGGACAGTCTCTATGGCTACACCTTC.

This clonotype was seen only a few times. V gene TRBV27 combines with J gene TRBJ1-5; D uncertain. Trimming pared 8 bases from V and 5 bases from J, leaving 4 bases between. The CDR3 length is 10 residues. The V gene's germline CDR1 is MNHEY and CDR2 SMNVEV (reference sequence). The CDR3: CASRHQPQHF. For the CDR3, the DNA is TGTGCCAGCCGTCATCAGCCCCAGCATTTT.

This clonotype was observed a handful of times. The DNA of the CDR3 is TGTGCCAGCAGCTTAGGCTGGGGTAGGGGCTCCTACGAGCAGTACTTC. The encoded protein is CASSLGWGRGSYEQYF. The V call is TRBV13, the J call TRBJ2-7; D is possibly TRBD1 (5 bases). Germline V gives CDR1 PRHDT, CDR2 FYEKMQ (reference sequence). The germline V and J ends were trimmed by 0 bases and 0 bases, with 12 bases remaining between them. The CDR3 is 16 amino acids.

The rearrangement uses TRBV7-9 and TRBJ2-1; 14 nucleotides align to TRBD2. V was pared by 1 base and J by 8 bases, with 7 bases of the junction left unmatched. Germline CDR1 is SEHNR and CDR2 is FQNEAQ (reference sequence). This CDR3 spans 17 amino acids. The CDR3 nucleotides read TGTGCCAGCAGCTTAGGGGCGACTAGCGGGAGGGGCGATGAGCAGTTCTTC. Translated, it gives CASSLGATSGRGDEQFF.